Sequencing of this TCR beta chain was carried out in a study of CD8+CD57+ T cells in acquired aplastic anemia (dated by TCRdb to the late 2010s). Study-wide context: Extracted DNA from sorted CD4+ and CD8+ cells averaged around 3.4 ug, ranging from roughly 0.2 to 30 ug. A CD8+CD57+ expansion meant a frequency higher than the mean frequency seen in healthy subjects.

The CDR3 numbers 15 residues from cysteine through phenylalanine. CDR3 DNA is the only sequence kept; it has 45 bases, read in frame from the first base. From the germline V gene, CDR1 is KGHDR and CDR2 is SFDVKD. Trimming takes 3 bases off V and 7 bases off J; junction bases not matched to a gene: 8. Patients chosen for sequencing had shown expansion of CD8+CD57+ cells by flow cytometry. Severe acquired aplastic anemia was diagnosed in all patients according to International Study of Aplastic Anemia and Agranulocytosis and Camitta criteria. At the time blood was sampled, none of the patients had received any therapy. In the study, sorted CD4+ and CD8+ blood T cells from patients with severe aplastic anemia and from healthy subjects underwent deep sequencing of TCR repertoires. Patients were enrolled under clinicaltrials.gov protocols 00001620, 01623167, 00001397, 00071045, 00081523 and 00961064 in the USA. Ficoll-Paque density gradient centrifugation was used to isolate peripheral blood mononuclear cells. CD4+ and CD8+ T cells were sorted by FACS or magnetic beads before DNA extraction.

A single count supports this clonotype. It lacks a known antigen. No base quality values were provided; no much bigger clone lies one nucleotide off. A lone read is weak support. Profiling of TCR beta VDJ combinations and CDR3 sequences used genomic DNA as the template. TCR repertoire sequencing was run on an Illumina HiSeq 2000. On the authors' methods: TRBV/TRBJ rearrangement plots, CDR3 size and DJ length profiles, and Simpson's diversity index were used to evaluate the repertoires. The immunodominant clone was defined as the most abundant DNA sequence in deep sequencing data. CDR3 amino acid sequences were checked for sharing across subjects and were also compared against the VDJdb database and published repertoires. TCRdb ran its own pipeline on the public reads, namely fastp trimming at Q25 and MiXCR clone calling, and kept in-frame beta chains. Rows are combined by CDR3 protein, so each entry shows the most common genes and DNA. The V and J calls reflect TCRdb's pipeline rather than the authors' work. A total of about 160,000 distinct CDR3 sequences appear in this sample, around 48% of them only once. Less than 3% of the sample is taken by the ten largest.

The full study reports these points: Although roughly 30 CD8+ CDR3 sequences were shared by patients and controls, these sequences appeared highly expressed in patients and within the immunodominant clones of patients. No significant difference in CD8+ Simpson's diversity was found between patients and healthy controls (P=0.060).

What was sequenced was sorted CD4+, CD8+, or CD8+CD57+ T cells (not recorded which) from PBMCs. The chain is encoded by TRBV24-1 joined to TRBJ2-7; 10 of the junction bases match TRBD2. The sequence came from a human donor with aplastic anemia. The CDR3 corresponds to CATSDRAGGPREQYF. The DNA reads TGTGCCACCAGTGATAGAGCGGGAGGGCCGCGGGAGCAGTACTTC.